This entry is about one TCR beta chain. Its antigen has not been determined. The sample holds no much larger clone one base away, and base qualities are not on file. Libraries came from the immunoSEQ multiplex PCR assay. TCRdb holds this immuneACCESS table with in-frame rearrangements only. Some clones are missing; in checked studies, unresolved V genes explain under half, and the rest has no known cause. Here the sample has roughly 560,000 clones; more than 75% occur a single time. The biggest ten clones account for 0.013% of the sample. At the junction V is shortened by 5 bases and J by 3 bases, with 9 bases in between. CDR1 and CDR2 (SGHRS, YFSETQ) derive from the germline V gene. There are 12 amino acids in the CDR3, from cysteine to phenylalanine inclusive. Only the CDR3 part of the read is kept: 36 bases, read in frame from the first base. The entry originates in a study of shared T cell receptors in the human thymus listed by TCRdb under 2021. Concerning the study at large: The study investigated the way shared, self-reactive T-cell receptor alpha chains are produced in the human thymus.

These records were also assigned to another study, of human thymus T cells. The second investigation adds: Donors were immunologically healthy infants undergoing open corrective cardiac surgery for congenital heart defects in Finland. Thymus tissue was obtained as surgical resects removed during corrective cardiac surgery. Both the thymic and the peripheral blood repertoires appeared to show biased V and J gene segment usage. The related research found that thymic TCR repertoires overlapped highly between unrelated individuals. The study characterized TCR alpha and beta repertoires from seven to nine infant thymus samples and a few related peripheral blood samples. Donor ages ranging from about 7 to 250 days were recorded, and more than 5 male and a couple of female infants were included in the cohort. Thymocytes were freed from the tissue by mechanical means and kept at -70 degrees C as pellets of about 8.5-34 million cells. A QIAsymphony instrument was used to extract genomic DNA from frozen cell pellets. The immunoSEQ multiplex PCR assay was used to amplify the TCRB and TCRAD loci from a standardized quantity of quality-controlled genomic DNA. The amplicons covered the V(D)J region and were long enough to include the CDR3 and to identify the V and J genes. Amplicon sequencing was performed on an Illumina platform through the commercial immunoSEQ service. Primer bias and sequencing errors were corrected using previously described methods, and TCRAD and TCRB definitions followed the IMGT database. Repertoires were analysed with immunoSEQ Analyzer 3.0 and VDJTools, covering basic statistics, V/J segment usage, diversity estimates, rarefaction and pairwise overlap. Diversity was estimated with Chao1, ChaoE, Efron-Thisted, Shannon and inverse Simpson indices, and also on datasets down-sampled to the smallest sample. Repertoire overlap was assessed by strict matching of CDR3 nucleotide sequence, V gene and J gene, and clustering was done by Jaccard-based multidimensional scaling. On average, roughly 890,000 unique TCRB clonotypes were obtained from thymus samples, compared with roughly 84,000 from blood samples.

Sequenced sample: thymocytes. The V gene is TRBV5-1 and the J gene is TRBJ2-7, and TRBD1 may be the D gene, going by 5 matching bases. The sequence was collected from a boy under three years old with a congenital heart defect. Donor details come from another sample of the same person, matched by shared clones. The sequence in DNA is TGCGCCAGCAGTCCGACAGACTACGAGCAGTACTTC. Its protein is CASSPTDYEQYF.